These 9 T cell receptor beta chains originate from one sample sequenced in a study of blood T cell repertoires in COVID-19. TCRdb's table, derived via immunoSEQ multiplex PCR, lists solely in-frame clones and lacks some. Of some 200,000 clones listed, 84% are singletons. The material sequenced was peripheral blood. Source of these receptors: a woman between 40 and 55 years old who had recovered from COVID-19.

The chain links TRBV6-5 to TRBJ2-6; D may be TRBD1 (6 bases). CDR1 and CDR2 (germline): MNHEY, SVGAGI. Trimming left V 9 bases short and J 3 bases short, with 12 bases between. The CDR3 sequence is 14 residues long. The CDR3, as DNA: TGTGCCAGTACAGGGTTCCTTGGGGCCAACGTCCTGACTTTC. Its translation is CASTGFLGANVLTF.

V usage is TRBV3-1 (or the pseudogene TRBV3-2) and J usage is TRBJ1-1, with D perhaps matching TRBD1 (6 bases). The CDR3 length is 14 residues. Trimming took off 4 bases at V and 1 base at J, with 10 bases between the two ends. CDR1 and CDR2 (germline): LGHDT, YNNKEL (reference sequence). The chain's CDR3 is CASSPLTGNTEAFF. The CDR3 region has the DNA TGTGCCAGCAGCCCACTGACAGGGAACACTGAAGCTTTCTTT.

This chain links TRBV18 with TRBJ1-1; the D is unclear. The CDR3 extends over 13 amino acids. Trimming removed 2 bases from V and 5 bases from J, with 9 bases in between. Germline V gene data show CDR1 as KGHSH and CDR2 as LQKENI. The CDR3 reads CASSPEVRTEAFF. Here the CDR3 DNA reads TGTGCCAGCTCACCAGAGGTGAGGACTGAAGCTTTCTTT. Variable domain in full (rest from reference TRBV18 and TRBJ1-1): NAGVMQNPRHLVRRRGQEARLRCSPMKGHSHVYWYRQLPEEGLKFMVYLQKENIIDESGMPKERFSAEFPKEGPSILRIQQVVRGDSAAYFCASSPEVRTEAFFGQGTRLTVV.

This sequence joins TRBV4-2 and TRBJ2-1, with 11 bases lining up with TRBD2. The CDR3 is 18 residues long. Germline V gene sequence: CDR1 LGHNA, CDR2 YNFKEQ. With 3 bases clipped from V and 5 bases from J, the junction kept 12 bases outside the gene matches. In DNA form, the CDR3 reads TGTGCCAGCAGCCAGAGTAGCGGGGGGGCCACGGGTAACAATGAGCAGTTCTTC. Its protein is CASSQSSGGATGNNEQFF.

The J gene is TRBJ2-7, the V gene TRBV5-8, with TRBD1 matching over 7 bases. Germline CDR1 SGHTS, CDR2 YDEGEE. After removal of 5 bases from V and 3 bases from J, the junction contained 11 bases not matched to a gene. The CDR3 has 15 residues. This chain's CDR3 is CASSTRPGQNYEQYF. CDR3 in DNA: TGTGCCAGCAGTACCAGACCGGGACAGAACTACGAGCAGTACTTC.

The CDR3 spells CASSRKGLAGLTDTQYF. The CDR3 DNA reads TGTGCCAGCAGCCGGAAGGGACTAGCGGGCCTAACAGATACGCAGTATTTT. V gene TRBV6-2 or TRBV6-3 combines with J gene TRBJ2-3, with TRBD2 matching over 12 bases. The V and J ends lost 6 bases and 3 bases, in that order; junction bases with no gene match: 10. The CDR3 consists of 17 residues. Germline CDR1 and CDR2: MNHEY and SVGEGT.

The rearrangement uses TRBV2 and TRBJ1-1; TRBD1 might be the D (5 bases). This CDR3 region has 13 residues. Germline CDR1 SNHLY, CDR2 FYNNEI. V was pared by 3 bases and J by 1 base, with 6 bases between. This CDR3 is CASSDQGNTEAFF. DNA for the CDR3: TGTGCCAGCAGTGATCAGGGGAACACTGAAGCTTTCTTT.

The chain employs TRBV5-4 and TRBJ2-1; 10 bases match TRBD1. CDR3 length: 16 amino acids. CDR1 is SGHNT and CDR2 is YYREEE in the germline V gene (reference sequence). With 4 bases clipped from V and 3 bases from J, the junction kept 7 bases outside the gene matches. CDR3 sequence reads: CASSRDRGLFYNEQFF. CDR3 bases: TGTGCCAGCAGCCGAGACAGGGGGCTTTTCTACAATGAGCAGTTCTTC.

The rearrangement links TRBV7-8 to TRBJ1-3; 8 bases are a match to TRBD1. Germline CDR1 is SGHVS and CDR2 is FQNEAQ. The CDR3 loop spans 18 amino acids. V trimming: 4 bases; J trimming: 4 bases; junction bases outside the gene matches: 15. CDR3 in DNA: TGTGCCAGCAGCTCTCTTAAACGGACAGGGAGGGACGGAAACACCATATATTTT. Protein product: CASSSLKRTGRDGNTIYF.